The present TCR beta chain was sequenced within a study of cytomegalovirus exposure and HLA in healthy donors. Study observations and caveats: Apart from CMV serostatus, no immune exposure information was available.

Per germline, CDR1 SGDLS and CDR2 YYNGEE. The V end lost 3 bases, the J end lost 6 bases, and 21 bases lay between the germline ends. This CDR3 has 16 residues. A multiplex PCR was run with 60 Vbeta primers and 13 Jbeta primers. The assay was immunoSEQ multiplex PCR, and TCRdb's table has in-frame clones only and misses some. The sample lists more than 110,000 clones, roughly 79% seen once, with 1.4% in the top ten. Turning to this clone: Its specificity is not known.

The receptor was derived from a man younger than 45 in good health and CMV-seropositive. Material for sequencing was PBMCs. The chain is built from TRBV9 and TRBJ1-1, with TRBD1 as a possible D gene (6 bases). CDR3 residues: CASSGGGILPPSEAFF. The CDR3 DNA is TGTGCCAGCAGCGGGGGGGGCATCCTCCCCCCCTCTGAAGCTTTCTTT.